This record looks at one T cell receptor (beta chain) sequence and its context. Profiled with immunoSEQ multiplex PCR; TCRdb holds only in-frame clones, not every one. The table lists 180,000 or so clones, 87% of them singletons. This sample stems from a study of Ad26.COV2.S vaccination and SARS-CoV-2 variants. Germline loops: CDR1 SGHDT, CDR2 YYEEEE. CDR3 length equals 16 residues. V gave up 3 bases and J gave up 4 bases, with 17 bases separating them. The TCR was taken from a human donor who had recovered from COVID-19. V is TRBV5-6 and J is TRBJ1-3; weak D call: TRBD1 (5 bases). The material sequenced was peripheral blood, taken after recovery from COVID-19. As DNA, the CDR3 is TGTGCCAGCAGCTGGTTTGGGGCTACGGGCGGAAACACCATATATTTT. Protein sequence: CASSWFGATGGNTIYF.